This T cell receptor beta chain is from a study of regulatory T cells in long-lasting Graves disease. CDR3-region Arm-PCR and iRepertoire HTBI primers produced the TCR beta libraries. One entry per CDR3 protein, called by TCRdb with MiXCR from the multiplex PCR reads. Of 200,000 to 300,000 distinct CDR3 sequences in the sample, roughly a fifth were seen once. Time point denoted: newly diagnosed GD, antithyroid drugs for less than 3 months. The TCR library was made from RNA that had been extracted from PBMCs in TRIzol. CDR1 is SGHAT and CDR2 is FQNNGV in the germline V gene. This CDR3 spans 13 amino acids. Trimming took 8 bases from V and 6 from J, leaving 14 bases between them. Regarding this clonotype: A much larger clone sits a single nucleotide away, making a read error possible.

The sequence derives from a female donor with Graves disease. This specimen consisted of peripheral blood mononuclear cells (PBMCs), obtained at new diagnosis, from a patient treated with antithyroid drugs. The chain has TRBV11-2 and TRBJ2-1; D perhaps matches TRBD1 (5 bases). Written as DNA, the CDR3 is TGTGCCAGCTCACTCCAGACAGTCAATGAGCAGTTCTTC. This encodes CASSLQTVNEQFF.